This T cell receptor beta chain was retrieved from a study of T cell repertoires in cytomegalovirus infection. Study-wide background: Both CMV infection and a matching HLA type were indicated by public TCR beta signatures.

Trimming removed 2 bases at V and 0 bases at J, with 11 bases between. The germline V gene encodes CDR1 MNHNY and CDR2 SVGAGI (reference sequence). The CDR3 sequence is 15 residues long. From the reads, TCRdb called clonotypes with MiXCR, one entry per CDR3 protein. The sample contains nearly 450,000 distinct CDR3 sequences, around 32% of which appear only once. This clonotype occurred a few times. Its specificity is not known. The study, taken as a whole, reports: Carriers of CMV plus the relevant HLA were identified by cumulative public TCR beta family frequency. What dominated the ex vivo response were HLA-C-restricted CMV-specific TCR beta clonotypes.

The sequence was obtained from a human donor in good health (CMV status not recorded). Some clones in this sample may be carry-over from other donors' samples. The rearrangement joins TRBV6-6 to TRBJ2-7; unclear D gene. Sequencing used PBMCs. CDR3 sequence reads: CASSYIRASSYEQYF. The CDR3 DNA sequence: TGTGCCAGCAGTTACATCCGGGCCTCCTCCTACGAGCAGTACTTC.